A selection of T cell receptor beta chains follows, all from one sample in a study of tumor-infiltrating lymphocytes in glioblastoma multiforme. MiXCR, run by TCRdb on the multiplex PCR reads, gives a single entry per CDR3 protein. This sample has about 32,000 distinct CDR3 sequences, with 60% to 75% found just once. Sequenced input: brain tumor tissue. Receptors were obtained from a male donor with glioblastoma. CDR3s include the opening cysteine and the closing phenylalanine or tryptophan. Each record gives: CDR3 length, J gene, clone size, V gene, D gene, CDR3 DNA, CDR3 protein. D genes are given only for firm matches. Clone size is stated in some rows and not others, as once, few, many or a class when expanded.

CDR3 length: 14
J gene: TRBJ2-1
clone size: -
V gene: TRBV6-2/TRBV6-3
D gene: -
CDR3 DNA: TGTGCCAGCAGTCCATCCGGGAGAAAGAATGAGCAATTCTTC
CDR3 protein: CASSPSGRKNEQFF

CDR3 length: 13
J gene: TRBJ1-5
clone size: few
V gene: TRBV10-2
D gene: -
CDR3 DNA: TGCGCCAGCAATAGGGGGAGTTACCAGCCCCAGCATTTT
CDR3 protein: CASNRGSYQPQHF

CDR3 length: 15
J gene: TRBJ2-7
clone size: -
V gene: TRBV6-2/TRBV6-3
D gene: -
CDR3 DNA: TGTGCCAGAAGAGAGGGGACATGGAAAAGCGACGAGCAGTACTTC
CDR3 protein: CARREGTWKSDEQYF

CDR3 length: 14
J gene: TRBJ2-5
clone size: -
V gene: TRBV2
D gene: TRBD1
CDR3 DNA: TGTGCCAGCAGGACAGGGGCCGGTAGAGAGACCCAGTACTTC
CDR3 protein: CASRTGAGRETQYF

CDR3 length: 15
J gene: TRBJ2-1
clone size: -
V gene: TRBV20-1
D gene: TRBD2
CDR3 DNA: TGCAGTACTAGAGTCGGGACTAGCGGTCACAATGAGCAGTTCTTC
CDR3 protein: CSTRVGTSGHNEQFF

CDR3 length: 16
J gene: TRBJ2-7
clone size: many
V gene: TRBV10-3
D gene: TRBD2
CDR3 DNA: TGTGCCATCAGTGAGTCGTTAGGACTAGCGGGAGACGAGCAGTACTTC
CDR3 protein: CAISESLGLAGDEQYF

CDR3 length: 15
J gene: TRBJ2-1
clone size: -
V gene: TRBV29-1
D gene: -
CDR3 DNA: TGCGGCGAATTAACTCTCTCAGCCCCTTACAATGAGCAGTTCTTC
CDR3 protein: CGELTLSAPYNEQFF

CDR3 length: 15
J gene: TRBJ2-7
clone size: -
V gene: TRBV11-2
D gene: -
CDR3 DNA: TGTGCCAGCAGCTTATCCGGGACGGGGCCATACGAGCAGTACTTC
CDR3 protein: CASSLSGTGPYEQYF

CDR3 length: 13
J gene: TRBJ2-1
clone size: -
V gene: TRBV12-3/TRBV12-4
D gene: -
CDR3 DNA: TGTGCCAGCCGGCTCAGCGAGGACAATGAGCAGTTCTTC
CDR3 protein: CASRLSEDNEQFF

CDR3 length: 15
J gene: TRBJ2-1
clone size: -
V gene: TRBV6-2/TRBV6-3
D gene: TRBD2
CDR3 DNA: TGTGCCAACCTGACTAGCGGTGACTACTACAATGAACAGTTCTTC
CDR3 protein: CANLTSGDYYNEQFF

CDR3 length: 13
J gene: TRBJ2-1
clone size: many
V gene: TRBV7-8
D gene: -
CDR3 DNA: TGTGCCAGCAGCTTACAGGAGTACAATGAGCAGTTCTTC
CDR3 protein: CASSLQEYNEQFF

CDR3 length: 15
J gene: TRBJ2-7
clone size: -
V gene: TRBV29-1
D gene: -
CDR3 DNA: TGCATCGTTGATGCCCCCAAGGGGACTTACTACGAGCAGTATTTC
CDR3 protein: CIVDAPKGTYYEQYF

CDR3 length: 13
J gene: TRBJ2-5
clone size: -
V gene: TRBV29-1
D gene: -
CDR3 DNA: TGCAGCGTTGAAGAGTGGGGGAGTGAGACCCAGTACTTC
CDR3 protein: CSVEEWGSETQYF

CDR3 length: 15
J gene: TRBJ2-1
clone size: many
V gene: TRBV7-9
D gene: TRBD2
CDR3 DNA: TGTGCCAGCAGCTGGGACTACCGGAATGGGAATGAGCAGTTCTTC
CDR3 protein: CASSWDYRNGNEQFF

CDR3 length: 14
J gene: TRBJ2-5
clone size: many
V gene: TRBV28
D gene: -
CDR3 DNA: TGTGCCAGCAGTTTATCAGGCGACCAAGAGACCCAGTACTTC
CDR3 protein: CASSLSGDQETQYF

CDR3 length: 17
J gene: TRBJ2-3
clone size: -
V gene: TRBV4-1
D gene: -
CDR3 DNA: TGTGCCAGCAGCCAAGTCTTGGGCAGTACTAGCACAGATACACAGTATTTT
CDR3 protein: CASSQVLGSTSTDTQYF

CDR3 length: 15
J gene: TRBJ1-4
clone size: many
V gene: TRBV6-5
D gene: -
CDR3 DNA: TGTGCCAGCAGTTCCCGGGGGGCCTGGGGGGAAAAACTGTTTTTT
CDR3 protein: CASSSRGAWGEKLFF

CDR3 length: 16
J gene: TRBJ2-1
clone size: -
V gene: TRBV5-6
D gene: -
CDR3 DNA: TGTGCCAGCAACATATATGGACCCTCGGCCCCTAATGGGCAGTTCTTC
CDR3 protein: CASNIYGPSAPNGQFF

CDR3 length: 13
J gene: TRBJ1-1
clone size: -
V gene: TRBV20-1
D gene: -
CDR3 DNA: TGCTGTGCTACAGGAGATTTGAACAGTGAAGCTTTCTTT
CDR3 protein: CCATGDLNSEAFF

CDR3 length: 14
J gene: TRBJ2-2
clone size: medium-sized
V gene: TRBV11-2
D gene: -
CDR3 DNA: TGTGCCAGCAGCCCTACAGTCCACGACGGGGAGCTGTTTTTT
CDR3 protein: CASSPTVHDGELFF

CDR3 length: 14
J gene: TRBJ2-2
clone size: -
V gene: TRBV5-5
D gene: -
CDR3 DNA: TGTGCCAGCAGCTCGGACCGGGTAGCCGGGGAGCTGTTTTTT
CDR3 protein: CASSSDRVAGELFF

CDR3 length: 11
J gene: TRBJ2-1
clone size: few
V gene: TRBV20-1
D gene: -
CDR3 DNA: TGCAGTGCTAGGGAGCACAATGAGCAGTTCTTC
CDR3 protein: CSAREHNEQFF

CDR3 length: 15
J gene: TRBJ1-4
clone size: many
V gene: TRBV5-1
D gene: -
CDR3 DNA: TGCGCCAGCAGCCCCGGAGGCAGGGGTTCTGGAAAACTGTTTTTT
CDR3 protein: CASSPGGRGSGKLFF

CDR3 length: 16
J gene: TRBJ1-2
clone size: -
V gene: TRBV11-2
D gene: -
CDR3 DNA: TGTGCCAGCAGCATAGTCCGGACGGAGACTAACTATTGCTACACCTTC
CDR3 protein: CASSIVRTETNYCYTF

CDR3 length: 14
J gene: TRBJ2-1
clone size: -
V gene: TRBV29-1
D gene: -
CDR3 DNA: TGCAGCGTTGGGGGGCGGCGGGCGGGCAATAAGCAGTTCTTC
CDR3 protein: CSVGGRRAGNKQFF

CDR3 length: 16
J gene: TRBJ2-3
clone size: -
V gene: TRBV6-5
D gene: -
CDR3 DNA: TGTGCCAGCAGTTACTTCGTTGGGGTTGGTACAGATACGCAGTATTTT
CDR3 protein: CASSYFVGVGTDTQYF

CDR3 length: 13
J gene: TRBJ1-1
clone size: many
V gene: TRBV6-5
D gene: -
CDR3 DNA: TGTGCCAGCATGCGGAGCATGAACACTGAAGCTTTCTTT
CDR3 protein: CASMRSMNTEAFF

CDR3 length: 16
J gene: TRBJ2-3
clone size: -
V gene: TRBV11-2
D gene: TRBD2
CDR3 DNA: TGTGCCAGCAGCTTCACTAGCGGGAGTTTGTCAGATACGCAGTATTTT
CDR3 protein: CASSFTSGSLSDTQYF

CDR3 length: 14
J gene: TRBJ2-3
clone size: many
V gene: TRBV28
D gene: -
CDR3 DNA: TGTGCCAGCAGTTTCGGGCAGGGTCGAGATACGCAGTATTTT
CDR3 protein: CASSFGQGRDTQYF

CDR3 length: 13
J gene: TRBJ2-3
clone size: -
V gene: TRBV10-2
D gene: -
CDR3 DNA: TGCCCCAGCAGTCCCCAAGCTGTCGATACGCAGTATTTT
CDR3 protein: CPSSPQAVDTQYF

CDR3 length: 15
J gene: TRBJ2-1
clone size: -
V gene: TRBV10-3
D gene: TRBD2
CDR3 DNA: TGTTCCATCAGCCAGGGGACTAGGTCGTCGAATGAGCAGTCCTTC
CDR3 protein: CSISQGTRSSNEQSF

CDR3 length: 15
J gene: TRBJ2-7
clone size: -
V gene: TRBV2
D gene: TRBD2
CDR3 DNA: TGTGCCAGCAGCACCGTAGCGGGAAGCCAGGCCGAGCAGTACTTC
CDR3 protein: CASSTVAGSQAEQYF

CDR3 length: 15
J gene: TRBJ2-2
clone size: -
V gene: TRBV6-1
D gene: TRBD2
CDR3 DNA: TGTGCCAGCGGACCTAGCGGGATGAAGATCGGGAAGCCGTTTTTT
CDR3 protein: CASGPSGMKIGKPFF

CDR3 length: 14
J gene: TRBJ2-1
clone size: many
V gene: TRBV28
D gene: -
CDR3 DNA: TGTGCCAGCAGAAAGGGCGGGGCCTCCAATGAGCAGTTCTTC
CDR3 protein: CASRKGGASNEQFF

CDR3 length: 16
J gene: TRBJ2-3
clone size: many
V gene: TRBV4-1
D gene: TRBD2
CDR3 DNA: TGCGCCAGCAGCCAAGATGCCACGGGAGGGACAGATACGCAGTATTTT
CDR3 protein: CASSQDATGGTDTQYF

CDR3 length: 13
J gene: TRBJ1-1
clone size: many
V gene: TRBV20-1
D gene: -
CDR3 DNA: TGCAGTGCTAGAGAGGGGATTTGGACTGAAGCTTTCTTT
CDR3 protein: CSAREGIWTEAFF

CDR3 length: 13
J gene: TRBJ2-7
clone size: -
V gene: TRBV6-2/TRBV6-3
D gene: TRBD2
CDR3 DNA: TGTGCCAGCGGTATAGCGGGAATCTACGAGCAGTACTTC
CDR3 protein: CASGIAGIYEQYF

CDR3 length: 12
J gene: TRBJ2-2
clone size: -
V gene: TRBV29-1
D gene: -
CDR3 DNA: TGCAGCGTTGAAGGGATCACCGGGGAGCTGTTTTTT
CDR3 protein: CSVEGITGELFF

CDR3 length: 14
J gene: TRBJ2-5
clone size: many
V gene: TRBV5-8
D gene: -
CDR3 DNA: TGTGCCAGCAGCTCCGGACATTTACAAGAGACCCAGTACTTC
CDR3 protein: CASSSGHLQETQYF

CDR3 length: 17
J gene: TRBJ2-6
clone size: -
V gene: TRBV30
D gene: TRBD1
CDR3 DNA: TGTGCCTGGAACACGGGACAGGGTTATTCTGGGGCCAACGTCCTGACTTTC
CDR3 protein: CAWNTGQGYSGANVLTF

CDR3 length: 20
J gene: TRBJ1-1
clone size: -
V gene: TRBV4-1
D gene: TRBD1
CDR3 DNA: TGCGCCAGCAGCCTTGACACGCCCAGGGGGACCGGGGGACCGAACACTGAAGCTTACTTT
CDR3 protein: CASSLDTPRGTGGPNTEAYF

CDR3 length: 15
J gene: TRBJ1-2
clone size: -
V gene: TRBV11-2
D gene: -
CDR3 DNA: TGTGCCAGCGGCTCATATCGTACAGGAATCGGTGGCTACGCCTTC
CDR3 protein: CASGSYRTGIGGYAF

CDR3 length: 12
J gene: TRBJ2-3
clone size: -
V gene: TRBV29-1
D gene: -
CDR3 DNA: TGCAGCGTTAATGAAGGGACAGATACGCAGTATTTT
CDR3 protein: CSVNEGTDTQYF

CDR3 length: 14
J gene: TRBJ2-1
clone size: medium-sized
V gene: TRBV29-1
D gene: -
CDR3 DNA: TGCAGCGTTGAATATATGGCGGGGGCTAGCGGGCAGTTCTTC
CDR3 protein: CSVEYMAGASGQFF

CDR3 length: 15
J gene: TRBJ1-2
clone size: -
V gene: TRBV2
D gene: -
CDR3 DNA: TGTGCCAGCAGTGAAAGGGACGTTATTAACTATGGCTACACCTTC
CDR3 protein: CASSERDVINYGYTF

CDR3 length: 11
J gene: TRBJ2-2
clone size: -
V gene: TRBV6-6
D gene: -
CDR3 DNA: TGTGCCAGCAGTTACCCCGGGGAGCCGCTTTTT
CDR3 protein: CASSYPGEPLF

CDR3 length: 13
J gene: TRBJ2-7
clone size: -
V gene: TRBV20-1
D gene: -
CDR3 DNA: TGCAGAGTTAGTATCGCGACAGCCTACGAGCAGTACTTC
CDR3 protein: CRVSIATAYEQYF

CDR3 length: 17
J gene: TRBJ2-3
clone size: once
V gene: TRBV20-1
D gene: TRBD1
CDR3 DNA: TGCAGTGCCCCGTTGGACAGGGGGCGTTTTCTTACAGATACGCAGTATTTT
CDR3 protein: CSAPLDRGRFLTDTQYF

CDR3 length: 13
J gene: TRBJ2-7
clone size: many
V gene: TRBV6-5
D gene: -
CDR3 DNA: TGTGCCAGCAGTTACTCTGGCACCCACGAGCAGTACTTC
CDR3 protein: CASSYSGTHEQYF

CDR3 length: 13
J gene: TRBJ2-3
clone size: medium-sized
V gene: TRBV29-1
D gene: TRBD2
CDR3 DNA: TGCAGCGATAGCGGGAGGGGCACAGATACGCAGTATTTT
CDR3 protein: CSDSGRGTDTQYF

CDR3 length: 15
J gene: TRBJ2-1
clone size: -
V gene: TRBV20-1
D gene: -
CDR3 DNA: TGCAGTGCTAGAAAGGCAGCTGGCTCCTACGATGAGGAGTTCTTC
CDR3 protein: CSARKAAGSYDEEFF

CDR3 length: 13
J gene: TRBJ1-2
clone size: -
V gene: TRBV29-1
D gene: TRBD1
CDR3 DNA: TGCAGCGACGAGGACAGGGCTAACTATGGATACACGTTC
CDR3 protein: CSDEDRANYGYTF

CDR3 length: 15
J gene: TRBJ2-5
clone size: many
V gene: TRBV28
D gene: -
CDR3 DNA: TGTGCCAGCAGTTCGCAGGGAATTTATCAAGAGACCCAGTACTTC
CDR3 protein: CASSSQGIYQETQYF

CDR3 length: 18
J gene: TRBJ1-6
clone size: many
V gene: TRBV20-1
D gene: -
CDR3 DNA: TGCAGTGCTAGAGATCCGTTGGGGGACGGGCTTCGGCTGTCACCCCTCCACTTT
CDR3 protein: CSARDPLGDGLRLSPLHF

CDR3 length: 17
J gene: TRBJ1-4
clone size: -
V gene: TRBV9
D gene: -
CDR3 DNA: TGTGCCAGCAGCGTAGGTCATCAGAGATCAACTAATGAAAAACTGTTTTTT
CDR3 protein: CASSVGHQRSTNEKLFF

CDR3 length: 15
J gene: TRBJ2-5
clone size: once
V gene: TRBV4-3
D gene: -
CDR3 DNA: TGCGCCAGCAGCCAAGATATACAGCAGCTGGAGACCCAGTACTTC
CDR3 protein: CASSQDIQQLETQYF

CDR3 length: 15
J gene: TRBJ2-1
clone size: -
V gene: TRBV12-3/TRBV12-4
D gene: TRBD2
CDR3 DNA: TGTGCCAGCAGTAAACTAGCGGGGGGCGGGGATGAGCAGTTCTTC
CDR3 protein: CASSKLAGGGDEQFF

CDR3 length: 15
J gene: TRBJ2-1
clone size: -
V gene: TRBV10-3
D gene: -
CDR3 DNA: TGTGCCATCAGTGAGCCGGTCAAGCAGAACAATCAGCAGTTCTTC
CDR3 protein: CAISEPVKQNNQQFF